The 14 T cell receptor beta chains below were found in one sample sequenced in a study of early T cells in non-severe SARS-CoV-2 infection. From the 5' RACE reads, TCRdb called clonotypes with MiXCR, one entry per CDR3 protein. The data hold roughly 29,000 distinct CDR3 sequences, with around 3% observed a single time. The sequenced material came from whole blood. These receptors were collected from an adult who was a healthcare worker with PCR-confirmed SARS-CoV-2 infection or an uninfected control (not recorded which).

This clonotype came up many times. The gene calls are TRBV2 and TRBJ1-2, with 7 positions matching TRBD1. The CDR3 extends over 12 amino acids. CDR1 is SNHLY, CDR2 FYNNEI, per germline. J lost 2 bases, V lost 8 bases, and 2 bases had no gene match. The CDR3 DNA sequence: TGTGCCAGCCAGACAGGGAACTATGGCTACACCTTC. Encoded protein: CASQTGNYGYTF.

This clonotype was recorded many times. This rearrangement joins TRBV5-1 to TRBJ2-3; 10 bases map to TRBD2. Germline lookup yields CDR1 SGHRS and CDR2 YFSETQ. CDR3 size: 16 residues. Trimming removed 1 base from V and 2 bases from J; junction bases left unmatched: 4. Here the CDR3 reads CASSLSSGGNTDTQYF. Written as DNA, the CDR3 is TGCGCCAGCAGCTTGTCTAGCGGGGGTAACACAGATACGCAGTATTTT.

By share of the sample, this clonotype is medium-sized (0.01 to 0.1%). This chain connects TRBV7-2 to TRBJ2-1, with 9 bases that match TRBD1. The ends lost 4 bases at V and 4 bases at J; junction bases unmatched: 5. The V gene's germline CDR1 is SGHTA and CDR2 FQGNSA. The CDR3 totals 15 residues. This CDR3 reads CASSSGTGWYNEQFF. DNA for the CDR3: TGTGCCAGCAGCTCCGGGACAGGGTGGTACAATGAGCAGTTCTTC.

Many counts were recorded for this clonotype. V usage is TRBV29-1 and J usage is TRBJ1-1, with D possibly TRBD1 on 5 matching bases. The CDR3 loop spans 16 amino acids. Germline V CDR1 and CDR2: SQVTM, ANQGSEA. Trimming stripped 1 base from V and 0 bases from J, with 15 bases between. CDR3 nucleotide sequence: TGCAGCGTTGAAGTAGCTCTACAGGAGTTGAACACTGAAGCTTTCTTT. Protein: CSVEVALQELNTEAFF.

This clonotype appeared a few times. The CDR3 region has the DNA TGTGCCAGCAGCCCTGGACTAGCGGGTACCGGGGAGCTGTTTTTT. Residues: CASSPGLAGTGELFF. The V and J genes are TRBV7-7 and TRBJ2-2; 11 nucleotides line up with TRBD2. CDR3 length equals 15 residues. Trimming took 5 bases from V and 5 from J; bases not matched to a gene: 4. Germline V CDR1 and CDR2: SSHAT, FNYEAQ (reference sequence).

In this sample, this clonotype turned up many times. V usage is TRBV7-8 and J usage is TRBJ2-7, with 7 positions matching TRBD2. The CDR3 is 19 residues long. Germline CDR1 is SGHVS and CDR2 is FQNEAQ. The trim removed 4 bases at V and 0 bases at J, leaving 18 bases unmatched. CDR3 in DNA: TGTGCCAGCAGCTCAGAACCGCGGGGGTTACCATTATGCTCCTACGAGCAGTACGTC. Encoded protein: CASSSEPRGLPLCSYEQYV.

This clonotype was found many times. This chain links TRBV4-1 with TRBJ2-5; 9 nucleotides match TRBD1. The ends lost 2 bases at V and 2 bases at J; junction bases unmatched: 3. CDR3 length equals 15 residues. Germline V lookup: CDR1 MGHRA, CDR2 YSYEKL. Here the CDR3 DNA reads TGCGCCAGCAGCCAACCTGACAGGGGGCAAGAGACCCAGTACTTC. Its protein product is CASSQPDRGQETQYF.

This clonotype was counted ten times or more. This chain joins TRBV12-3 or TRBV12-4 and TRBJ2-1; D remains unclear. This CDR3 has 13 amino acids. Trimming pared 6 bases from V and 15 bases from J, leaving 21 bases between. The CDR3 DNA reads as TGTGCCAGCAGCCTATCTCGGGCCTCCCAGACGTTCTTC. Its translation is CASSLSRASQTFF.

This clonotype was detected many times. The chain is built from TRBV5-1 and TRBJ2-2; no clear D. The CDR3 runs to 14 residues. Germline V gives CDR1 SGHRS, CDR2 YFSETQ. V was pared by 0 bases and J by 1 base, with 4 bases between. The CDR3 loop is CASSLVGNTGELFF. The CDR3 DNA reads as TGCGCCAGCAGCTTGGTTGGGAACACCGGGGAGCTGTTTTTT.

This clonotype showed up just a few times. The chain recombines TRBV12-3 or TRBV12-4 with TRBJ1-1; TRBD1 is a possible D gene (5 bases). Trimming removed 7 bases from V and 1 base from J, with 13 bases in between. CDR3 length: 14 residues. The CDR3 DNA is TGTGCCAGCACCCGAGGGACGGAGAACACTGAAGCTTTCTTT. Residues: CASTRGTENTEAFF.

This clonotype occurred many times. CDR3 residues: CSVQLSNQPQHF. DNA of the CDR3: TGCAGCGTTCAACTATCAAATCAGCCCCAGCATTTT. The chain recombines TRBV29-1 with TRBJ1-5; no definite D call. The CDR3 loop spans 12 amino acids. The ends were cut back, 5 bases at V and 4 bases at J, with 9 bases in the middle. Germline V gene sequence: CDR1 SQVTM, CDR2 ANQGSEA.

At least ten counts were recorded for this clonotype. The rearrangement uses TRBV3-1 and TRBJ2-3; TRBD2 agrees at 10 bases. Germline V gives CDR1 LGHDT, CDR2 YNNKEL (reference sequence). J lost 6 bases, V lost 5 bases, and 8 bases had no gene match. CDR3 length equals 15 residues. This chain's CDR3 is CASSSPGLASDTQYF. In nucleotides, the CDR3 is TGTGCCAGCAGCTCACCGGGACTAGCGTCTGATACGCAGTATTTT.

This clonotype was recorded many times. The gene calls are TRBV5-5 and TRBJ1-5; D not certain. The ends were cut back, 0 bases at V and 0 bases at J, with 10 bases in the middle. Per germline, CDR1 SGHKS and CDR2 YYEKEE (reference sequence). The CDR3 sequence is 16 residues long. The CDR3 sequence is CASSLGSDYSNQPQHF. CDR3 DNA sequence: TGTGCCAGCAGCTTGGGGTCTGATTATAGCAATCAGCCCCAGCATTTT.

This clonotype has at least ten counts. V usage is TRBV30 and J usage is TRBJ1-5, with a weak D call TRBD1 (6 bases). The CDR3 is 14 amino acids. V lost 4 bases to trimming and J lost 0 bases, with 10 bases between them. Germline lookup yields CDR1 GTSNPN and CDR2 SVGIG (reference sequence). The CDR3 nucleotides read TGTGCCTGGACCAAGGGGGATAGCAATCAGCCCCAGCATTTT. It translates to CAWTKGDSNQPQHF.